Described below is a single TCR beta chain sequence and its context. These data are taken from a study of PD-L1 blockade in urothelial cancer. The germline gives CDR1 MNHNS, CDR2 SASEGT. Between the trimmed V and J ends, which lost 2 bases and 0 bases, there was a span of 7 bases. The CDR3 consists of 15 residues. Assay: immunoSEQ multiplex PCR; the TCRdb copy retains only in-frame clones and omits some. The repertoire holds fewer than 75,000 clones, under 90% seen once, with 4% to 5% in the top ten. The source of this sequence is a man in his sixties or seventies with urothelial cancer. This material consisted of PBMCs, taken around atezolizumab (anti-PD-L1) treatment. The rearrangement uses TRBV6-1 and TRBJ1-4; unclear D gene. The DNA of the CDR3 is TGTGCCAGCAGTGAATGGAGTGCAACTAATGAAAAACTGTTTTTT. It is translated as CASSEWSATNEKLFF.